The entry below gives a single TCR beta chain sequence along with its context. The data were produced by immunoSEQ multiplex PCR, yet TCRdb's version contains in-frame clones alone and is incomplete. The profile covers 93,000 or so clones, with around nine tenths appearing a single time and 19% taken by the ten largest. V gave up 5 bases and J gave up 2 bases; unmatched junction bases: 2. Germline CDR1 WNHNN, CDR2 SYGVQD (reference sequence). The CDR3 extends over 15 amino acids. This entry comes from a study of control samples from healthy donors and cancer patients. The genes are TRBV10-1 and TRBJ2-6, with 8 bases fitting TRBD1. This clonotype was obtained from a man aged 55 to 70 with lung cancer. The specimen was PBMCs. CDR3 loop: CASSQGAPGANVLTF. In DNA, the CDR3 is TGCGCCAGCAGTCAGGGGGCTCCTGGGGCCAACGTCCTGACTTTC.